A single sample is the source of the 25 T cell receptor beta chains below, sequenced in a study of CD8+ T cells in alopecia areata. Reverse transcribed after extraction, RNA yielded cDNA as the sequencing template. Profiled with immunoSEQ multiplex PCR; TCRdb holds only in-frame clones, not every one. There are 150,000 or so clones in the sample; about nine tenths occur only once, and about 15% lies in the top ten. Specimen: CD8+ T cells sorted from blood, collected at week 0. The receptors were sampled from a human donor with alopecia areata.

The gene calls are TRBV27 and TRBJ2-2, with a tentative D call TRBD2 (7 bases). The CDR3 is made up of 15 amino acids. Germline CDR1 reads MNHEY; CDR2 reads SMNVEV (reference sequence). Trimming shortened V by 7 bases and J by 11 bases, and 23 bases separated the two germline ends. The CDR3 region has the DNA TGTGCCAGCACCTGGACAGATGCGGGGGCGGGAGAGCTGTTTTTT. Amino acids: CASTWTDAGAGELFF.

This chain links TRBV7-3 with TRBJ2-2; D uncertain. Germline V gene lookup returns CDR1 SGHTA and CDR2 FQGTGA. CDR3 size: 15 residues. V was clipped by 1 base and J by 3 bases, with 9 bases between them. The CDR3 sequence is CASSLMSGDTGELFF. The CDR3 DNA reads TGTGCCAGCAGCTTAATGAGTGGGGACACCGGGGAGCTGTTTTTT.

This chain links TRBV27 with TRBJ1-1; TRBD1 matches at 7 bases. The CDR3 sequence is 15 residues long. Germline trimming cut 5 bases from V and 3 bases from J; bases unmatched to any gene: 9. Germline-derived CDR1 and CDR2 are MNHEY and SMNVEV (reference sequence). CDR3 nucleotides: TGTGCCAGCAGTCGTTGGGACAGATACTACACTGAAGCTTTCTTT. It is translated as CASSRWDRYYTEAFF.

The chain is built from TRBV6-6 and TRBJ2-7; D is possibly TRBD1 or TRBD2 (5 bases each). CDR3 size: 15 residues. Trimming left V 4 bases short and J 1 base short, with 14 bases between. In germline, CDR1 is MNHNY, CDR2 SVGAGI (reference sequence). The CDR3 DNA reads as TGTGCCAGCAGTTCCGACCGGGACCAGTCCTACGAGCAGTACTTC. It yields the protein CASSSDRDQSYEQYF.

This chain connects TRBV30 to TRBJ2-7; D might be TRBD2 (5 bases). The CDR3 extends over 13 amino acids. Germline CDR1 and CDR2: GTSNPN and SVGIG (reference sequence). V gave up 1 base and J gave up 3 bases, with 10 bases separating them. The CDR3 region has the DNA TGTGCCTGGAGTGCCGGGGAATACTACGAGCAGTACTTC. Translated: CAWSAGEYYEQYF.

The chain recombines TRBV7-9 with TRBJ1-1, with 10 bases that match TRBD1. Looked up from germline, CDR1 is SEHNR and CDR2 is FQNEAQ (reference sequence). The CDR3 runs to 15 residues. The V gene end was trimmed by 11 bases and the J gene end by 3 bases; junction bases not matched to a gene: 12. CDR3 region: CAGGPDRGLDTEAFF. CDR3 nucleotides: TGTGCCGGGGGCCCAGACAGGGGGCTTGACACTGAAGCTTTCTTT. The full variable domain, in which reference TRBV7-9 and TRBJ1-1 provide the parts outside the CDR3, is DTGVSQNPRHKITKRGQNVTFRCDPISEHNRLYWYRQTLGQGPEFLTYFQNEAQLEKSRLLSDRFSAERPKGSFSTLEIQRTEQGDSAMYLCAGGPDRGLDTEAFFGQGTRLTVV.

In its sample, this clone was seen a few times. CDR3 DNA sequence: TGCAGCGTAGGGACTAGCGATCGCCCCGGTGAGCAGTTCTTC. Its translation is CSVGTSDRPGEQFF. The rearrangement uses TRBV29-1 and TRBJ2-1, with 10 bases identical to TRBD2. The length of the CDR3 is 14 residues. J gave up 9 bases and V 6 bases, and 11 bases lay outside the gene matches. The germline V gene encodes CDR1 SQVTM and CDR2 ANQGSEA.

As for this clone: At one end the junction does not follow the germline gene, possibly because of a read error. The chain joins TRBV10-2 to TRBJ1-1, with D hard to call. Germline CDR1 WSHSY, CDR2 SAAADI. The CDR3 loop spans 16 amino acids. The CDR3 coding sequence is TGCGCTAGCAGTCATTGGACCGGAGGCGGAGGAATTGAAGCTTTCTTT. It yields the protein CASSHWTGGGGIEAFF.

The chain is built from TRBV27 and TRBJ2-3; 9 nucleotides match TRBD1. With 3 bases clipped from V and 2 bases from J, the junction kept 3 bases outside the gene matches. This CDR3 contains 15 residues. The germline V gene has CDR1 MNHEY and CDR2 SMNVEV (reference sequence). CDR3 sequence (DNA): TGTGCCAGCAGTTTTAGGGACAGGGCCACAGATACGCAGTATTTT. Its protein is CASSFRDRATDTQYF.

The V and J genes are TRBV7-6 and TRBJ2-7, with unresolved D. Trimming pared 1 base from V and 6 bases from J, leaving 13 bases between. Germline V gene data show CDR1 as SGHVS and CDR2 as FNYEAQ. The CDR3 runs to 14 residues. CDR3 region: CASSLETISGEQYF. Written as DNA, the CDR3 is TGTGCCAGCAGCTTAGAAACAATCTCCGGCGAGCAGTACTTC. Supplemented by reference TRBV7-6 and TRBJ2-7, the full variable domain reads GAGVSQSPRYKVTKRGQDVALRCDPISGHVSLYWYRQALGQGPEFLTYFNYEAQQDKSGLPNDRFSAERPEGSISTLTIQRTEQRDSAMYRCASSLETISGEQYFGPGTRLTVT.

The chain carries TRBV7-9 and TRBJ1-1; 9 nucleotides match TRBD1. The CDR3 is made up of 15 amino acids. CDR1 is SEHNR and CDR2 is FQNEAQ in the germline V gene (reference sequence). The J segment lost 2 bases and the V segment lost 4 bases, leaving 5 bases of the junction unmatched. CDR3 DNA sequence: TGTGCCAGCAGCTCGAGACAGGGGGGAAACACTGAAGCTTTCTTT. Translation gives CASSSRQGGNTEAFF.

This chain joins TRBV27 and TRBJ2-2; 12 bases agree with TRBD2. The CDR3 sequence is 16 residues long. V lost 2 bases to trimming and J lost 6 bases; unmatched junction nucleotides: 4. The germline V gene encodes CDR1 MNHEY and CDR2 SMNVEV (reference sequence). In DNA form, the CDR3 reads TGTGCCAGCAGTTTACTAGCGGGAGGGCCGTCCGGGGAGCTGTTTTTT. Its protein is CASSLLAGGPSGELFF.

The chain uses TRBV2 and TRBJ1-5; D unresolved. V lost 3 bases to trimming and J lost 0 bases, with 6 bases between them. The CDR3 contains 14 residues. Germline V CDR1 and CDR2: SNHLY, FYNNEI. The CDR3 nucleotides are TGTGCCAGCAGTGATGGGTTTAGCAATCAGCCCCAGCATTTT. This translates into CASSDGFSNQPQHF.

This chain uses TRBV4-1 with TRBJ1-5; unclear D gene. CDR3 length: 15 amino acids. Trimming took 0 bases from V and 2 from J, leaving 8 bases between them. Per the germline V gene, CDR1 is MGHRA and CDR2 is YSYEKL. The CDR3 reads CASSQESGGNQPQHF. Written as DNA, the CDR3 is TGCGCCAGCAGCCAAGAAAGCGGAGGCAATCAGCCCCAGCATTTT.

V and J are TRBV4-1 and TRBJ1-4; D call uncertain. V lost 5 bases to trimming and J lost 3 bases, with 7 bases between them. Germline V lookup: CDR1 MGHRA, CDR2 YSYEKL. The CDR3 has 13 residues. As DNA, the CDR3 is TGCGCCAGCAGCACACGGGCTAATGAAAAACTGTTTTTT. As protein: CASSTRANEKLFF.

The chain joins TRBV29-1 to TRBJ2-7; perhaps TRBD2 as D (7 bases). V was cut by 7 bases and J by 3 bases, with 10 bases left in between. CDR1 is SQVTM, CDR2 ANQGSEA, per germline. The CDR3 totals 11 residues. The CDR3 spells CSGGGDYEQYF. DNA of the CDR3: TGCAGCGGAGGGGGGGACTACGAGCAGTACTTC.

The CDR3 sequence: CASSPSGGPYTEAFF. Here the CDR3 DNA reads TGTGCCAGTAGCCCAAGTGGGGGCCCGTACACTGAAGCTTTCTTT. V gene TRBV19 combines with J gene TRBJ1-1; weak D call: TRBD1 (6 bases). Trimming took off 6 bases at V and 3 bases at J, with 17 bases between the two ends. The CDR3 spans 15 residues. Germline lookup yields CDR1 LNHDA and CDR2 SQIVND (reference sequence). The complete variable domain, with remaining parts taken from reference TRBV19 and TRBJ1-1, reads DGGITQSPKYLFRKEGQNVTLSCEQNLNHDAMYWYRQDPGQGLRLIYYSQIVNDFQKGDIAEGYSVSREKKESFPLTVTSAQKNPTAFYLCASSPSGGPYTEAFFGQGTRLTVV.

This chain uses TRBV5-6 with TRBJ1-1; D uncertain. Germline CDR1 reads SGHDT; CDR2 reads YYEEEE. Trimming removed 3 bases from V and 1 base from J, with 13 bases in between. The CDR3 is 15 residues long. The CDR3 nucleotides read TGTGCCAGCAGCTACTTATTAGCTACGAACACTGAAGCTTTCTTT. Encoded protein: CASSYLLATNTEAFF.

The rearrangement joins TRBV5-6 to TRBJ2-5; D perhaps matches TRBD1 (6 bases). The J call may be faulty, since TRBJ2-7 better matches the DNA end. The CDR3 spans 14 residues. CDR1 and CDR2 (germline): SGHDT, YYEEEE. The CDR3 DNA reads TGTGCCAGCTCCGCCGGGACACAGGTCTACGAGCAGTACTTC. Its translation: CASSAGTQVYEQYF.

J is TRBJ1-5 and V is TRBV27; D uncertain. This CDR3 comprises 17 residues. V shed 0 bases and J shed 4 bases, with 16 bases lying between them. The germline V gene encodes CDR1 MNHEY and CDR2 SMNVEV (reference sequence). DNA of the CDR3: TGTGCCAGCAGTTTATCGTTGGAGGCCAGTGGGAATCAGCCCCAGCATTTT. Protein sequence: CASSLSLEASGNQPQHF.

V and J are TRBV15 and TRBJ1-6; TRBD1 is a possible D gene (6 bases). Between the trimmed V and J ends, which lost 2 bases and 6 bases, there was a span of 14 bases. Germline V gene lookup returns CDR1 LNHNV and CDR2 YYDKDF (reference sequence). The CDR3 loop spans 16 amino acids. The CDR3 reads CATSRRYQGRNSPLHF. As DNA, the CDR3 is TGTGCCACCAGCAGACGATATCAGGGGCGTAATTCACCCCTCCACTTT.

DNA of the CDR3: TGTGCCAGCAGCGAATACGGGACAGGGCGGAACGAGCAGTACTTC. This codes for CASSEYGTGRNEQYF. This chain links TRBV13 with TRBJ2-7; 9 positions match TRBD1. CDR1 and CDR2 from the germline V gene are PRHDT and FYEKMQ (reference sequence). Trimming at V came to 5 bases and at J to 5 bases, leaving 10 bases not matched to a gene. The CDR3 runs 15 residues. Full variable domain (missing parts from reference TRBV13 and TRBJ2-7): AAGVIQSPRHLIKEKRETATLKCYPIPRHDTVYWYQQGPGQDPQFLISFYEKMQSDKGSIPDRFSAQQFSDYHSELNMSSLELGDSALYFCASSEYGTGRNEQYFGPGTRLTVT.

This clone occurred once. The rearrangement links TRBV29-1 to TRBJ2-7; no reliable D call. CDR3 length: 11 residues. Germline-derived CDR1 and CDR2 are SQVTM and ANQGSEA. V dropped 6 bases and J dropped 2 bases, with 8 bases sitting between them. CDR3 region: CSVHTTYEQYF. The CDR3 DNA sequence: TGCAGCGTCCACACGACCTACGAGCAGTACTTC.

The rearrangement links TRBV7-8 to TRBJ1-1; D call uncertain. The CDR3 runs to 13 residues. Germline V lookup: CDR1 SGHVS, CDR2 FQNEAQ. The germline V and J ends were trimmed by 3 bases and 3 bases, with 8 bases remaining between them. The CDR3 is CASSFLEDTEAFF. CDR3 DNA sequence: TGTGCCAGCAGCTTCTTAGAGGACACTGAAGCTTTCTTT.

This chain connects TRBV13 to TRBJ2-5; D is undetermined. The ends were cut back, 5 bases at V and 2 bases at J, with 3 bases in the middle. The CDR3 is 11 amino acids. Germline V CDR1 and CDR2: PRHDT, FYEKMQ (reference sequence). In nucleotides, the CDR3 is TGTGCCAGCAGCCCGCAAGAGACCCAGTACTTC. This sequence encodes CASSPQETQYF.